This TCR beta chain was recovered during a study of post-analysis software for immune sequencing data. Study details: Both relapsing-remitting and secondary progressive multiple sclerosis featured among the disease courses, as did progressive-relapsing multiple sclerosis.

This clonotype has a count of ten or more. Its antigen is unidentified. The V and J ends lost 6 bases and 3 bases, in that order; junction bases with no gene match: 2. The CDR3 loop spans 14 amino acids. The library was made from cDNA and included unique molecular identifiers. TCRdb independently ran MiXCR on the PCR reads; one entry per CDR3 protein. There are about 770,000 distinct CDR3 sequences in the sample; about 45% occur only once, and over 4.5% lies in the top ten. The study, taken as a whole, reports: Included in a set of a handful of TRBV segments more frequent in patients than controls were TRBV5-6, TRBV5-1 and TRBV20-1.

The source of this sequence is a girl under 18 with multiple sclerosis. The chain employs TRBV12-3 or TRBV12-4 and TRBJ2-7; 13 bases are shared with TRBD2. Sequences were obtained from blood. The CDR3 bases are TGTGCCAGCAGCCGACTAGCGGGAGGCTACGAGCAGTACTTC. Protein: CASSRLAGGYEQYF.